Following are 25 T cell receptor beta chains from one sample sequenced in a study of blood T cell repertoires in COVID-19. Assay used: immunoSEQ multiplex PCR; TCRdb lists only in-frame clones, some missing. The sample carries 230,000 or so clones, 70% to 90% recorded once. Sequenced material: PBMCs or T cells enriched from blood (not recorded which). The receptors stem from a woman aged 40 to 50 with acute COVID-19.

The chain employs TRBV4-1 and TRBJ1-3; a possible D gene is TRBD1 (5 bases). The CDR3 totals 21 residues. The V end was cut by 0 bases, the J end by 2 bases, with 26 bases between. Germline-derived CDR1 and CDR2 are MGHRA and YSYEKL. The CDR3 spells CASSQDWAGDRRGGAGNTIYF. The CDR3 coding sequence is TGCGCCAGCAGCCAAGATTGGGCCGGGGATAGGAGGGGAGGCGCTGGAAACACCATATATTTT.

The CDR3 reads CASSLASGAGQPQHF. The CDR3 nucleotides read TGTGCCAGCAGCTTAGCGTCGGGAGCTGGACAGCCCCAGCATTTT. This chain uses TRBV7-8 with TRBJ1-5; no firm D call. V lost 0 bases, J lost 7 bases, and 13 bases lay in between. The germline gives CDR1 SGHVS, CDR2 FQNEAQ. The CDR3 runs 15 residues. Supplemented by reference TRBV7-8 and TRBJ1-5, the full variable domain reads GAGVSQSPRYKVAKRGQDVALRCDPISGHVSLFWYQQALGQGPEFLTYFQNEAQLDKSGLPSDRFFAERPEGSVSTLKIQRTQQEDSAVYLCASSLASGAGQPQHFGDGTRLSIL.

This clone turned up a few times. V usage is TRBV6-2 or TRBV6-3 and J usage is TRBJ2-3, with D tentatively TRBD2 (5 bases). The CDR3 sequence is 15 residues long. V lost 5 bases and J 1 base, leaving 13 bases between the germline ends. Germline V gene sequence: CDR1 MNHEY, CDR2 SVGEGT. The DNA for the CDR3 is TGTGCCAGCAGTCAGGACTGGGTTGGCACAGATACGCAGTATTTT. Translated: CASSQDWVGTDTQYF.

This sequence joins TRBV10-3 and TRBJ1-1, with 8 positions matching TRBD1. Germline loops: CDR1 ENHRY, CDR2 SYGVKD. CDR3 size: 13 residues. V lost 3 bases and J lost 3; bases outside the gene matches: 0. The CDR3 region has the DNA TGTGCCATCAGTGAACAGGGGGACACTGAAGCTTTCTTT. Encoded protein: CAISEQGDTEAFF.

The CDR3 coding sequence is TGCAGCTTCAGGGTATCTGACACTGAAGCTTTCTTT. Translated: CSFRVSDTEAFF. The genes are TRBV29-1 and TRBJ1-1, with a tentative D call TRBD1 (5 bases). The V end lost 8 bases, the J end lost 3 bases, and 13 bases lay between the germline ends. Germline lookup yields CDR1 SQVTM and CDR2 ANQGSEA. The CDR3 is 12 amino acids.

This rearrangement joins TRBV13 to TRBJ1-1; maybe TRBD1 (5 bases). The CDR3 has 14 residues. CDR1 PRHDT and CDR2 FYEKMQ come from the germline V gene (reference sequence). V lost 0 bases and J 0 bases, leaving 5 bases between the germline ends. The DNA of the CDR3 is TGTGCCAGCAGCTTAGGGACAGTGAACACTGAAGCTTTCTTT. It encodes CASSLGTVNTEAFF.

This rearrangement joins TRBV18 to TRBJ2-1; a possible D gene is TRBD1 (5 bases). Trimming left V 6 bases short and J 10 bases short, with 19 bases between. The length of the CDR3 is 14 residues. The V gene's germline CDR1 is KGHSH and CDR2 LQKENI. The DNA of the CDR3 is TGTGCCAGCTCGCAAGCCACAGGTCTCGGGGAGCAGTTCTTC. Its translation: CASSQATGLGEQFF.

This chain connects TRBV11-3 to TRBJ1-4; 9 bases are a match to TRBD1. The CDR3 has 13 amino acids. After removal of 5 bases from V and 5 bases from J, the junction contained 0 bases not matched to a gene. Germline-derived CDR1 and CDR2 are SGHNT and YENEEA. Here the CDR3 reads CASSGQGNEKLFF. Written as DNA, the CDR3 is TGTGCCAGCAGCGGACAGGGGAATGAAAAACTGTTTTTT.

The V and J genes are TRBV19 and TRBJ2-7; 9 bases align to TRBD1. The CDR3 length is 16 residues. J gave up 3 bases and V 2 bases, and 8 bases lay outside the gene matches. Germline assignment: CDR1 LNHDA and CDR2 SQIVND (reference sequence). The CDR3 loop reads CASSIKGTGGYYEQYF. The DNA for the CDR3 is TGTGCCAGTAGTATAAAGGGTACAGGGGGCTACTACGAGCAGTACTTC.

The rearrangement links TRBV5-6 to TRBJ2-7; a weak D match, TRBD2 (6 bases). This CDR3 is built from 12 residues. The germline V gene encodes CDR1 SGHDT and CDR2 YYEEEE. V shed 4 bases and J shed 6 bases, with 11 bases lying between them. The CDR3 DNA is TGTGCCAGCAGCATATGGGGAGGCGAGCAGTACTTC. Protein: CASSIWGGEQYF.

The CDR3 region has the DNA TGCGCCAGCAGCTTGGCCTTAGGACAGAATCCTAATGAAAAACTGTTTTTT. Amino acids: CASSLALGQNPNEKLFF. This chain connects TRBV5-1 to TRBJ1-4, with D perhaps matching TRBD1 (6 bases). Germline V gene data show CDR1 as SGHRS and CDR2 as YFSETQ. Trimming left V 0 bases short and J 3 bases short, with 15 bases between. This CDR3 is built from 17 residues.

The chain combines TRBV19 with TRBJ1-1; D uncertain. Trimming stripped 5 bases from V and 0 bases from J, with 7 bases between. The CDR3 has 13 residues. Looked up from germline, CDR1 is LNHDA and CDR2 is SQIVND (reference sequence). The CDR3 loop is CASSGQLNTEAFF. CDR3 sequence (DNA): TGTGCCAGTAGTGGCCAATTGAACACTGAAGCTTTCTTT.

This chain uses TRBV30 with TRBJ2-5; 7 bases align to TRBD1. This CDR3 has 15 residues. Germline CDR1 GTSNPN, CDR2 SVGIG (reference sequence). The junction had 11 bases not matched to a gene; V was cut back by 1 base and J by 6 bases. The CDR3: CAWSALTGKTKTQYF. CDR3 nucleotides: TGTGCCTGGAGTGCACTGACAGGGAAAACGAAGACCCAGTACTTC.

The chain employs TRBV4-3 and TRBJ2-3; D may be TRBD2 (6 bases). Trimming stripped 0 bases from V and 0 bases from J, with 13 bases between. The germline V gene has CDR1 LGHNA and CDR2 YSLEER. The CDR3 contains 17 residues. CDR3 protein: CASSQDVGGTSTDTQYF. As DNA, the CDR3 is TGCGCCAGCAGCCAAGATGTCGGGGGAACTAGCACAGATACGCAGTATTTT.

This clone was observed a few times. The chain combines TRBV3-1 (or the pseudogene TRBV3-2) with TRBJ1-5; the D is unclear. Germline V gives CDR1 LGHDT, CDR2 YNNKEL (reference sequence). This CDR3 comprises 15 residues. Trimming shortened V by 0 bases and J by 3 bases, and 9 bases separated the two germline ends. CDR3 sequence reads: CASSQDGGYNQPQHF. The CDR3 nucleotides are TGTGCCAGCAGCCAAGATGGAGGGTACAATCAGCCCCAGCATTTT.

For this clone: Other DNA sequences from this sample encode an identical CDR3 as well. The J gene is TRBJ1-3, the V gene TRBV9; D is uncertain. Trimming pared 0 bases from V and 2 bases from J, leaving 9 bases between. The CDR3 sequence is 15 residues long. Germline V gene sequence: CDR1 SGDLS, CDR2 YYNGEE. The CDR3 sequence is CASSVDPGTGNTIYF. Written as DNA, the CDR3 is TGTGCCAGCAGCGTAGACCCCGGGACTGGAAACACCATATATTTT.

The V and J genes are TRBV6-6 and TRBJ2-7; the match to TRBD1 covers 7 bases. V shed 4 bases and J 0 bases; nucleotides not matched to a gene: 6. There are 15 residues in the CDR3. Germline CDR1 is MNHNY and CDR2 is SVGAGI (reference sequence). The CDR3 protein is CASSFRDSLSYEQYF. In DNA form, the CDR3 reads TGTGCCAGCAGTTTCCGGGACAGCCTCTCCTACGAGCAGTACTTC.

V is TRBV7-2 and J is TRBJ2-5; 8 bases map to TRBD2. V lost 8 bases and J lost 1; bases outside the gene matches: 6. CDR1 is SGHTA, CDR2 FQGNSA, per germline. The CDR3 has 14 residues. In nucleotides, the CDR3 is TGTGCCAGCCGGCGGGGGGATCCCCAAGAGACCCAGTACTTC. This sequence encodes CASRRGDPQETQYF.

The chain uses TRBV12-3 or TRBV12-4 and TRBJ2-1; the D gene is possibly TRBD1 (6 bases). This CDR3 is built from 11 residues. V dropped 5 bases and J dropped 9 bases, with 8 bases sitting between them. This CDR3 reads CASSPRGEQFF. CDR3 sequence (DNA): TGTGCCAGCAGTCCCAGGGGTGAGCAGTTCTTC.

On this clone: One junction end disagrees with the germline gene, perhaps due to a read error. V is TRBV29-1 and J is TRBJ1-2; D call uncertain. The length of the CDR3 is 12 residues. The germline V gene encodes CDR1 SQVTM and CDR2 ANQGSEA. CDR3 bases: TGCAGCGTTGAAAGCACTAAATATGGCTACACCTTC. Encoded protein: CSVESTKYGYTF.

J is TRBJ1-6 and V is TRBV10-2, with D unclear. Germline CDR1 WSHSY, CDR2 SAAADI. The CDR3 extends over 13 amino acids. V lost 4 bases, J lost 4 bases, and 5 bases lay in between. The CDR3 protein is CASSAGYNSPLHF. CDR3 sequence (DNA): TGCGCCAGCAGTGCGGGATATAATTCACCCCTCCACTTT.

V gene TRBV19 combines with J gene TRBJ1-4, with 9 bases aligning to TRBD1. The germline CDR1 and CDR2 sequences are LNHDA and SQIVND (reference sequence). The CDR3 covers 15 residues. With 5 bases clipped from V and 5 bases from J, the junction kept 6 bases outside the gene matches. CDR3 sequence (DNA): TGTGCCAGTAGTCCCACCACAGGGGGCAATGAAAAACTGTTTTTT. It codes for CASSPTTGGNEKLFF.

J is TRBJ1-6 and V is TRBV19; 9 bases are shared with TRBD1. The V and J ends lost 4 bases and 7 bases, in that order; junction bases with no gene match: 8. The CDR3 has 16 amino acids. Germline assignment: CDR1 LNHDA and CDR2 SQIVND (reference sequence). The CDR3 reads CASSNTGTGMNSPLHF. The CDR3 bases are TGTGCCAGTAGTAACACCGGGACAGGGATGAATTCACCCCTCCACTTT.

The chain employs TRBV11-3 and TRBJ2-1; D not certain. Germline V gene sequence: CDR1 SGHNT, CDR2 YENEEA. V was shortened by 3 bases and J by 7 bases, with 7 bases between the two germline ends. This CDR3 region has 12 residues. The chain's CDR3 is CASSLAPNEQFF. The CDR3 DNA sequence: TGTGCCAGCAGCTTGGCCCCGAATGAGCAGTTCTTC. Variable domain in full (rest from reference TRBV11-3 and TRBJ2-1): EAGVVQSPRYKIIEKKQPVAFWCNPISGHNTLYWYLQNLGQGPELLIRYENEEAVDDSQLPKDRFSAERLKGVDSTLKIQPAELGDSAVYLCASSLAPNEQFFGPGTRLTVL.

CDR3 region: CASSRGQLADEQYF. In DNA form, the CDR3 reads TGCGCCAGCAGCCGGGGACAGCTGGCGGACGAGCAGTACTTC. This chain joins TRBV4-3 and TRBJ2-7; 7 bases match TRBD1. This CDR3 region has 14 residues. Unmatched junction bases numbered 8, after V lost 4 bases and J lost 5 bases. The V gene's germline CDR1 is LGHNA and CDR2 YSLEER.